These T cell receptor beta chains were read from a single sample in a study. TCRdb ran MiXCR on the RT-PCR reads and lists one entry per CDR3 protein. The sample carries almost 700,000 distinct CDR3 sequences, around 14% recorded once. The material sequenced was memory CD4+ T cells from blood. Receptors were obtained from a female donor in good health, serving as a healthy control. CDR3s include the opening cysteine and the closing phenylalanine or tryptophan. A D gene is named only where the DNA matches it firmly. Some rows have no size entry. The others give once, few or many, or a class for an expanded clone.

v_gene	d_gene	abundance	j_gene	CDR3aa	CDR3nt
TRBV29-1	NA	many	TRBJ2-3	CSVGGSTDTQYF	TGCAGCGTCGGCGGGTCAACAGATACGCAGTATTTT
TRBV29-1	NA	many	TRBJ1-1	CSVRGSGVEAFF	TGCAGCGTTAGGGGGAGTGGTGTTGAAGCTTTCTTT
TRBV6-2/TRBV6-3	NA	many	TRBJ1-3	CASVAMTSGNTIYF	TGTGCCAGCGTGGCGATGACATCTGGAAACACCATATATTTT
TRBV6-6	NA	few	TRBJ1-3	CAGRSSSGNTIYF	TGTGCCGGACGCTCGAGCTCTGGAAACACCATATATTTT
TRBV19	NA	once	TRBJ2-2	CASSAGLSENTGELFF	TGTGCCAGTAGCGCCGGACTATCAGAGAACACCGGGGAGCTGTTTTTT
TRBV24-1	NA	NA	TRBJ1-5	CATSDHQGIQPQHF	TGTGCCACCAGTGATCACCAGGGAATCCAGCCCCAGCATTTT
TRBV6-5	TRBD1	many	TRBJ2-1	CASSYGTGIYNEQFF	TGTGCCAGCAGTTACGGGACAGGGATCTACAATGAGCAGTTCTTC
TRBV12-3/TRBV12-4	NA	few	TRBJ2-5	CASSYSGGPQYF	TGTGCCAGCAGTTACTCCGGGGGGCCCCAGTACTTC
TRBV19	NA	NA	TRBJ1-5	CASSIYGGKRPQHF	TGTGCCAGTAGTATATACGGCGGCAAAAGGCCCCAGCATTTT
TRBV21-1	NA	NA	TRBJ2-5	CASSQIPTGGGQETQYF	TGTGCCAGCAGCCAGATACCGACAGGGGGAGGACAAGAGACCCAGTACTTC
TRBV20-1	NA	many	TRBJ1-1	CSAYKNTEAFF	TGCAGTGCTTACAAGAACACTGAAGCTTTCTTT
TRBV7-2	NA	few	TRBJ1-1	CASYPPGTEAFF	TGTGCCAGCTACCCCCCAGGAACTGAAGCTTTCTTT
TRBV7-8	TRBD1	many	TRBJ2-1	CASSLGQGGLNEQFF	TGTGCCAGCAGCCTCGGACAGGGAGGCCTCAATGAGCAGTTCTTC
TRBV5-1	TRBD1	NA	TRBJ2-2	CANSLAAGTGLTGELFF	TGCGCCAACAGCTTGGCCGCCGGGACAGGGCTCACCGGGGAGCTGTTTTTT
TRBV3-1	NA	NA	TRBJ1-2	CASSQRKAGPRDGYTF	TGTGCCAGCAGCCAAAGGAAAGCCGGGCCGCGAGATGGCTACACCTTC
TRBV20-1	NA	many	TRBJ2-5	CSAIQNKETQYF	TGCAGTGCTATCCAGAACAAAGAGACCCAGTACTTC
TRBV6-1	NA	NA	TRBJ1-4	CASRAPAAHNEKLFF	TGTGCCAGCAGGGCACCGGCGGCCCATAATGAAAAACTGTTTTTT
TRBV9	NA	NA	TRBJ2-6	CASSYFKGASGANVLTF	TGTGCCAGCAGCTACTTCAAAGGGGCCTCTGGGGCCAACGTCCTGACTTTC
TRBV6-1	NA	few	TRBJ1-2	CASSQGSVLNYGYTF	TGTGCCAGCAGTCAGGGGAGCGTCCTTAACTATGGCTACACCTTC
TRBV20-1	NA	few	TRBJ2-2	CSASLTNTGELFF	TGCAGTGCTAGTTTAACGAACACCGGGGAGCTGTTTTTT
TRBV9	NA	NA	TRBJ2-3	CASNRDRSTDTQYF	TGTGCCAGCAACCGGGACCGAAGCACAGATACGCAGTATTTT
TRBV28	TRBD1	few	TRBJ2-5	CASSFLDRVQATQYF	TGTGCCAGCAGTTTCCTGGACAGGGTGCAGGCGACCCAGTACTTC
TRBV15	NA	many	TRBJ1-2	CATSSPDRLAYGYTF	TGTGCCACCAGCAGCCCCGACAGATTGGCCTATGGCTACACCTTC
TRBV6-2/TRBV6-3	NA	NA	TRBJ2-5	CASSYSAGDHQETQYF	TGTGCCAGCAGTTACTCGGCAGGGGACCACCAAGAGACCCAGTACTTC
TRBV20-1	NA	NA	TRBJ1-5	CSARNRELGSNQPQHF	TGCAGTGCAAGGAACAGGGAGCTCGGGAGCAATCAGCCCCAGCATTTT
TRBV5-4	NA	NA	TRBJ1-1	CAIWGGGEAFF	TGTGCCATCTGGGGGGGGGGTGAAGCTTTCTTT
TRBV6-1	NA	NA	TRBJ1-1	CASRRRESVTEAFF	TGTGCCAGCAGACGCCGGGAGTCAGTCACTGAAGCTTTCTTT
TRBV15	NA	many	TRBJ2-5	CATSRGGAGESTTQYF	TGTGCCACCAGCAGAGGAGGGGCAGGGGAGTCGACGACCCAGTACTTC
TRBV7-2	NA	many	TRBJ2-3	CASSRASGKSDTQYF	TGTGCCAGCAGCCGCGCGTCGGGGAAGTCAGATACGCAGTATTTT
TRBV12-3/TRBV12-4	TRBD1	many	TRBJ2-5	CASSPRQGRRETQYF	TGTGCCAGCAGTCCAAGACAGGGGAGGAGAGAGACCCAGTACTTC
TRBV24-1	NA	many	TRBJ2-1	CATSSRGGGNEQFF	TGTGCCACCAGCTCCAGGGGTGGGGGCAATGAGCAGTTCTTC
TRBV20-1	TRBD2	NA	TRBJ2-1	CSANSGTYNEQFF	TGCAGTGCTAATAGCGGGACCTACAATGAGCAGTTCTTC
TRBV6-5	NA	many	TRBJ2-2	CASSSPGLTAGELFF	TGTGCCAGCAGTTCCCCCGGACTAACGGCCGGGGAGCTGTTTTTT
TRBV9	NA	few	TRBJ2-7	CASSVGDTNSYEQYF	TGTGCCAGCAGCGTAGGGGACACGAACTCCTACGAGCAGTACTTC
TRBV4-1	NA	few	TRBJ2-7	CASSQSDRDRVSEQYF	TGCGCCAGCAGCCAGTCAGACCGGGACCGAGTATCTGAGCAGTACTTC
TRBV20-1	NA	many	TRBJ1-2	CSAIRASSYGYTF	TGCAGTGCTATCCGGGCGTCCTCCTATGGCTACACCTTC
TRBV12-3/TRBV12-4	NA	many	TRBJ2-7	CASSLGWGRSSYEQYF	TGTGCCAGCAGTTTAGGATGGGGGCGAAGCTCCTACGAGCAGTACTTC
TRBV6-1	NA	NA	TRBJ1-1	CASTFRDREEAFF	TGTGCCAGCACTTTCAGGGACCGGGAGGAAGCTTTCTTT
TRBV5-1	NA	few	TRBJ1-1	CASSLGPPREAFF	TGCGCCAGCAGCTTGGGACCGCCTAGAGAAGCTTTCTTT
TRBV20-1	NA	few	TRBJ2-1	CSASPRQSHPFF	TGCAGTGCTAGTCCGCGACAGAGTCACCCGTTCTTC
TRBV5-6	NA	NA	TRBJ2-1	CASSFHGEQFF	TGTGCCAGCAGCTTCCATGGAGAGCAGTTCTTC